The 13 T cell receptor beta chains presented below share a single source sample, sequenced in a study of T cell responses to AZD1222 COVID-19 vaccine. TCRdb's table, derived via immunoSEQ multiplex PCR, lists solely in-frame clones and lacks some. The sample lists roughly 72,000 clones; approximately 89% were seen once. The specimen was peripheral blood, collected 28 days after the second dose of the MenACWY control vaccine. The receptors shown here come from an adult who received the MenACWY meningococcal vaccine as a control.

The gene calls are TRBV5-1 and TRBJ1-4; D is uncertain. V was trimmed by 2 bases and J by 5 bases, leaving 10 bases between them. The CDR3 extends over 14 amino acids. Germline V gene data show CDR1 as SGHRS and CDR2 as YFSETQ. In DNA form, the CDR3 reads TGCGCCAGCAGCTTCCGGGATATGAATGAAAAACTGTTTTTT. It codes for CASSFRDMNEKLFF.

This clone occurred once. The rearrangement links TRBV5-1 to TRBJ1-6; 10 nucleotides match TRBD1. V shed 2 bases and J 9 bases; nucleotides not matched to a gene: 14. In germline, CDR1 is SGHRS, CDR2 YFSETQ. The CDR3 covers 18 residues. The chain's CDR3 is CASSFSPTTGGNSSPLHF. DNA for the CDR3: TGCGCCAGCAGCTTCTCGCCAACGACAGGGGGCAATAGTTCACCCCTCCACTTT.

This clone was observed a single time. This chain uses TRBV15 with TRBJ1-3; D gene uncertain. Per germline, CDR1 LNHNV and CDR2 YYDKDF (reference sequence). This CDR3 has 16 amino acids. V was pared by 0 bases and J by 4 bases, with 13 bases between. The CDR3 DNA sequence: TGTGCCACCAGCAGAGATCGGTGGGGAGCGGGAAACACCATATATTTT. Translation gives CATSRDRWGAGNTIYF.

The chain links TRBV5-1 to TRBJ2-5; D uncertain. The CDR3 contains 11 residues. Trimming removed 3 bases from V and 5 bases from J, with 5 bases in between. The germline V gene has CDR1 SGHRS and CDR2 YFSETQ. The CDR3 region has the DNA TGCGCCAGCAGCTCTGATGAGACCCAGTACTTC. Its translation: CASSSDETQYF.

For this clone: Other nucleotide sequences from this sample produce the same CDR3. The CDR3 DNA reads as TGTGCCAGCAGTTTGGGACAGAATAATTCACCCCTCCACTTT. It codes for CASSLGQNNSPLHF. The J gene is TRBJ1-6, the V gene TRBV28, with 7 positions matching TRBD1. V lost 3 bases and J lost 5; bases outside the gene matches: 1. This CDR3 spans 14 amino acids. Germline loops: CDR1 MDHEN, CDR2 SYDVKM.

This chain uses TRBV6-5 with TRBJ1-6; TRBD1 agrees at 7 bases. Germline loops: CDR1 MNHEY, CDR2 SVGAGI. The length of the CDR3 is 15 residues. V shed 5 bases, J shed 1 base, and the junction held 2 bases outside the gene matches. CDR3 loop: CASSRGQSYNSPLHF. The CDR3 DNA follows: TGTGCCAGCAGTAGGGGACAGTCCTATAATTCACCCCTCCACTTT.

DNA of the CDR3: TGCAGTGCTAGTAAAGACAGGGAATTGGAACCCTTATATTTT. The encoded protein is CSASKDRELEPLYF. The chain uses TRBV20-1 and TRBJ1-3; 7 bases are shared with TRBD1. Trimming took 3 bases from V and 14 from J; bases not matched to a gene: 16. Germline V lookup: CDR1 DFQATT, CDR2 SNEGSKA (reference sequence). The length of the CDR3 is 14 residues.

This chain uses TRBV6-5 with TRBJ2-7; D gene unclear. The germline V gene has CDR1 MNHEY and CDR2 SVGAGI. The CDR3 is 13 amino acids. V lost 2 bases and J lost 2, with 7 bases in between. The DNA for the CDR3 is TGTGCCAGCAGTTACCACCAAACCTACGAGCAGTACTTC. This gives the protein CASSYHQTYEQYF.

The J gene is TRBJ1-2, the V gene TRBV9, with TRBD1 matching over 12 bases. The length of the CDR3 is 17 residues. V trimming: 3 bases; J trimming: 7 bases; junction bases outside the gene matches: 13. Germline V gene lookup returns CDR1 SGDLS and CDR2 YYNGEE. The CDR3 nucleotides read TGTGCCAGCAGCGAGGCCTTGGGACAGGGGGCGATAGGTGGCTACACCTTC. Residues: CASSEALGQGAIGGYTF.

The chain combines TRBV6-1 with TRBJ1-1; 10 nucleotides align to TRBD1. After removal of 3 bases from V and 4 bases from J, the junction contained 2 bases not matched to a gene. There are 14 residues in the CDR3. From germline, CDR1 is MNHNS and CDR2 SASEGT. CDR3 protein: CASSDWTGGTEAFF. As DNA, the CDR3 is TGTGCCAGCAGTGATTGGACAGGGGGCACTGAAGCTTTCTTT.

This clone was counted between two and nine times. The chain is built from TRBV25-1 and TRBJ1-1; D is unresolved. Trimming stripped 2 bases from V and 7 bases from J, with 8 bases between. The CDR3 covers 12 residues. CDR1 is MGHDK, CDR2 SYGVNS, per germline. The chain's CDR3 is CASSELMGEAFF. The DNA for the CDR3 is TGTGCCAGCAGTGAACTTATGGGTGAAGCTTTCTTT.

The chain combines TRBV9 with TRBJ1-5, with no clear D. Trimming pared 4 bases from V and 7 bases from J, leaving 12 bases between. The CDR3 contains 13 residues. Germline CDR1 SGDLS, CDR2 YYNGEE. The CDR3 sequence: CASSLDGGQPQHF. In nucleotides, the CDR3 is TGTGCCAGCAGCCTAGACGGCGGCCAGCCCCAGCATTTT.

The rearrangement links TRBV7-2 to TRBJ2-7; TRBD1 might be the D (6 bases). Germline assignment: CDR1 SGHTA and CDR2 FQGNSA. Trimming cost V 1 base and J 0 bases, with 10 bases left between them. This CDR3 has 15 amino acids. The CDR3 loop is CASSLGLGGSYEQYF. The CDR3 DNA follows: TGTGCCAGCAGCTTAGGGCTAGGGGGCTCCTACGAGCAGTACTTC.